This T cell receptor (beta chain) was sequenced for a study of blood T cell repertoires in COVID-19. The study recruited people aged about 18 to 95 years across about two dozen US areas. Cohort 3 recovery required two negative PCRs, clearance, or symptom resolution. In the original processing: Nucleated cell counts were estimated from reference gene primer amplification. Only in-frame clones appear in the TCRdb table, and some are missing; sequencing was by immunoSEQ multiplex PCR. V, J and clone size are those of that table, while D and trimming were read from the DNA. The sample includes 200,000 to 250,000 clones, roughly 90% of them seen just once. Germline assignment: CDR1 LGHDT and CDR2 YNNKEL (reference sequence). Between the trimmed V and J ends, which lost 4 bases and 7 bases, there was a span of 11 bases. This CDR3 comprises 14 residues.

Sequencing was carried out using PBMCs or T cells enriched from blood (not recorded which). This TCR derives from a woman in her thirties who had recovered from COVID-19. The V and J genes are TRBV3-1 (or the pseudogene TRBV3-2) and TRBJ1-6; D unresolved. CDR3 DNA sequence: TGTGCCAGCAGCCCCCGACAACGGAATTCACCCCTCCACTTT. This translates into CASSPRQRNSPLHF.